A selection of T cell receptor beta chains follows, all from one sample in a study of beta chain features in type 1 diabetes. The table came from immunoSEQ multiplex PCR; TCRdb's copy has only in-frame clones and leaves some out. The sample shows around 240,000 clones, around 9.6% of them seen only once. Sample: naive CD4+ T cells from blood. The receptors were gathered from a woman younger than 30 in good health. CDR3s include the opening cysteine and the closing phenylalanine or tryptophan. A D gene is named only where the DNA matches it firmly. Clone size is given for some rows only: seen once, a few or many times, or a class if the clone is expanded.

j_gene	abundance	v_gene	d_gene	CDR3aa	CDR3nt
TRBJ1-2	-	TRBV14	TRBD1	CASSLRSGQGLLGYTF	TGTGCCAGCAGCCTCCGAAGTGGACAGGGACTACTCGGCTACACCTTC
TRBJ1-5	-	TRBV19	-	CASSMSRMGPQPQHF	TGTGCCAGTAGTATGAGTCGCATGGGGCCTCAGCCCCAGCATTTT
TRBJ1-1	-	TRBV28	TRBD1	CASRGTEPNTEAFF	TGTGCCAGCAGAGGGACAGAGCCAAACACTGAAGCTTTCTTT
TRBJ1-1	-	TRBV7-2	TRBD1	CASSWGQMYTEAFF	TGTGCCAGCAGCTGGGGACAGATGTACACTGAAGCTTTCTTT
TRBJ2-5	many	TRBV29-1	TRBD2	CSVEATSGQETQYF	TGCAGCGTTGAGGCCACTAGCGGACAAGAGACCCAGTACTTC
TRBJ1-5	few	TRBV30	-	CAWGAPGLRSNQPQHF	TGTGCCTGGGGCGCTCCGGGACTTAGGAGCAATCAGCCCCAGCATTTT
TRBJ2-3	few	TRBV7-3	TRBD1	CASSSSPGTGDTQYF	TGTGCCAGCAGCTCCTCTCCCGGGACAGGAGATACGCAGTATTTT
TRBJ1-5	few	TRBV30	TRBD1	CAWSDGTGGNQPQHF	TGTGCCTGGAGTGACGGGACAGGGGGCAATCAGCCCCAGCATTTT
TRBJ2-5	-	TRBV5-1	-	CASSLGQGLETQYF	TGCGCCAGCAGCTTGGGTCAGGGCCTAGAGACCCAGTACTTC
TRBJ2-3	few	TRBV27	TRBD1	CASSRRHRDRDLVTQYF	TGTGCCAGCAGTCGACGACACCGGGACAGGGACTTGGTTACGCAGTATTTT
TRBJ1-1	-	TRBV18	TRBD1	CASSPQGAKGTEAFF	TGTGCCAGCTCACCACAGGGGGCGAAGGGCACTGAAGCTTTCTTT
TRBJ2-3	many	TRBV7-9	-	CASSSFIGDFTDTQYF	TGTGCCAGCAGCTCTTTTATTGGGGACTTCACAGATACGCAGTATTTT
TRBJ2-7	-	TRBV5-1	TRBD2	CASSSVSAGGPYEQYF	TGCGCCAGCAGCTCCGTATCAGCGGGAGGGCCCTACGAGCAGTACTTC
TRBJ2-1	-	TRBV7-8	TRBD2	CASSSTSGGYNEQFF	TGTGCCAGCAGCTCGACTAGCGGGGGCTACAATGAGCAGTTCTTC
TRBJ2-3	-	TRBV7-3	TRBD1	CASSLTRDRSTDTQYF	TGTGCCAGCAGCTTAACGCGGGACAGGTCGACAGATACGCAGTATTTT
TRBJ2-7	few	TRBV28	TRBD2	CASKGRGGPPYEQYF	TGTGCCAGCAAGGGGAGGGGAGGGCCGCCCTACGAGCAGTACTTC
TRBJ2-5	-	TRBV5-4	TRBD2	CASSLVRTSGRAQETQYF	TGTGCCAGCAGCTTGGTTAGGACTAGCGGGAGGGCCCAAGAGACCCAGTACTTC
TRBJ1-1	-	TRBV5-6	-	CASSLGGREAFF	TGTGCCAGCAGCTTGGGGGGCAGAGAAGCTTTCTTT
TRBJ1-1	few	TRBV30	-	CAWSAGELTEAFF	TGTGCCTGGAGTGCGGGGGAGTTGACTGAAGCTTTCTTT
TRBJ2-7	few	TRBV5-1	TRBD1	CASSARDSAYEQYF	TGCGCCAGCAGCGCGAGGGACAGTGCCTACGAGCAGTACTTC
TRBJ1-2	-	TRBV30	-	CAWSGGARGGYTF	TGTGCCTGGAGTGGCGGGGCCCGGGGGGGCTACACCTTC
TRBJ2-2	few	TRBV5-1	-	CASSLADTGELFF	TGCGCCAGCAGCTTGGCCGACACCGGGGAGCTGTTTTTT
TRBJ2-1	-	TRBV5-1	TRBD2	CASSGEVAGGNYNEQFF	TGCGCCAGCAGCGGGGAGGTAGCGGGAGGAAACTACAATGAGCAGTTCTTC
TRBJ1-1	-	TRBV5-1	TRBD1	CASSTDRGWNTEAFF	TGCGCCAGCAGCACGGACAGGGGATGGAACACTGAAGCTTTCTTT
TRBJ2-1	-	TRBV7-7	TRBD2	CASRRLADNEQFF	TGTGCCAGCAGAAGACTAGCGGACAATGAGCAGTTCTTC
TRBJ2-7	many	TRBV4-1	-	CASSQDYAGFYEQYF	TGCGCCAGCAGCCAAGACTACGCAGGGTTCTACGAGCAGTACTTC
TRBJ2-5	-	TRBV7-9	TRBD1	CASSFGTEETQYF	TGTGCCAGCAGCTTCGGGACAGAAGAGACCCAGTACTTC
TRBJ2-3	-	TRBV25-1	-	CASSEVRGSGNTQYF	TGTGCCAGCAGTGAGGTCAGGGGCAGCGGAAATACGCAGTATTTT
TRBJ1-2	-	TRBV5-4	-	CASSPGRAGYGYTF	TGTGCCAGCAGCCCCGGACGGGCGGGCTATGGCTACACCTTC
TRBJ2-2	-	TRBV11-3	-	CASSLVQGTGELFF	TGTGCCAGCAGCTTAGTCCAGGGGACCGGGGAGCTGTTTTTT
TRBJ2-5	-	TRBV15	-	CATSRVAVAETQYF	TGTGCCACCAGCAGAGTTGCGGTGGCTGAGACCCAGTACTTC
TRBJ2-2	-	TRBV27	TRBD1	CASSATSTGYTGELFF	TGTGCCAGCAGCGCGACGTCGACAGGGTACACCGGGGAGCTGTTTTTT
TRBJ1-2	-	TRBV5-6	-	CASSYAGNYGYTF	TGTGCCAGCAGCTACGCAGGGAACTATGGCTACACCTTC
TRBJ1-2	-	TRBV14	-	CASSVSGQTPNYGYTF	TGTGCCAGCAGCGTGAGTGGACAGACTCCTAACTATGGCTACACCTTC
TRBJ2-7	few	TRBV4-1	TRBD1	CASSPGQGIYEQYF	TGCGCCAGCAGCCCTGGACAGGGAATCTACGAGCAGTACTTC
TRBJ2-3	-	TRBV11-2	TRBD1	CASTPDRGAGTQYF	TGTGCCAGCACCCCGGACAGGGGGGCAGGTACGCAGTATTTT
TRBJ2-3	-	TRBV18	-	CASSPATNPRTDTQYF	TGTGCCAGCTCACCAGCGACAAACCCTCGCACAGATACGCAGTATTTT
TRBJ1-2	-	TRBV19	-	CASSIHGGSGYGYTF	TGTGCCAGTAGTATACATGGGGGGTCCGGCTATGGCTACACCTTC
TRBJ1-5	few	TRBV5-5	-	CASSSIGGDSNQPQHF	TGTGCCAGCAGCTCCATTGGGGGGGATAGCAATCAGCCCCAGCATTTT
TRBJ2-3	-	TRBV2	TRBD2	CASKTSGEWDTQYF	TGTGCCAGCAAGACTAGCGGGGAATGGGATACGCAGTATTTT
TRBJ2-1	few	TRBV11-2	TRBD2	CASSREGNEQFF	TGTGCCAGCAGCCGGGAGGGGAATGAGCAGTTCTTC
TRBJ2-7	-	TRBV5-4	-	CASSLVGVRSYEQYF	TGTGCCAGCAGCTTGGTGGGAGTTCGATCCTACGAGCAGTACTTC
TRBJ2-2	few	TRBV9	-	CASSVLPTDTGELFF	TGTGCCAGCAGCGTTCTCCCCACGGACACCGGGGAGCTGTTTTTT
TRBJ1-5	few	TRBV5-4	TRBD1	CASSLGRGGQGDQPQHF	TGTGCCAGCAGCTTAGGGCGGGGGGGACAGGGGGATCAGCCCCAGCATTTT
TRBJ1-2	few	TRBV19	-	CASSAAGRYGYTF	TGTGCCAGTAGTGCGGCGGGACGATATGGCTACACCTTC
TRBJ2-5	few	TRBV7-3	TRBD1	CASSTKQGAGTQYF	TGTGCCAGCAGCACTAAACAGGGGGCAGGGACCCAGTACTTC
TRBJ1-5	-	TRBV30	-	CAWSTEENQPQHF	TGTGCCTGGTCTACAGAAGAGAATCAGCCCCAGCATTTT
TRBJ2-3	-	TRBV30	TRBD2	CAWKRDLTDTDTQYF	TGTGCCTGGAAGCGGGACTTAACTGATACAGATACGCAGTATTTT
TRBJ2-7	many	TRBV30	TRBD1	CAWSGQGWSLEQYF	TGTGCCTGGAGTGGACAGGGATGGTCCCTCGAGCAGTACTTC
TRBJ1-1	-	TRBV7-9	TRBD1	CASSWTGDTEAFF	TGTGCCAGCAGCTGGACAGGGGACACTGAAGCTTTCTTT
TRBJ1-1	-	TRBV9	-	CASSVVSMNTEAFF	TGTGCCAGCAGCGTAGTTAGCATGAACACTGAAGCTTTCTTT
TRBJ2-5	few	TRBV13	-	CASSSIAAAQETQYF	TGTGCCAGCAGCTCTATTGCGGCGGCCCAAGAGACCCAGTACTTC
TRBJ2-5	-	TRBV7-9	TRBD2	CASSLTSGWYQETQYF	TGTGCCAGCAGCTTGACTAGCGGATGGTACCAAGAGACCCAGTACTTC
TRBJ2-5	-	TRBV5-1	TRBD2	CASSLVERGGSETQYF	TGCGCCAGCAGCTTGGTCGAGCGGGGGGGCTCAGAGACCCAGTACTTC
TRBJ2-5	few	TRBV10-3	-	CASAGARQETQYF	TGTGCCTCCGCCGGAGCAAGACAAGAGACCCAGTACTTC
TRBJ1-4	-	TRBV30	TRBD1	CAWSVNRGLGEKLFF	TGTGCCTGGAGTGTGAACAGGGGGCTCGGTGAAAAACTGTTTTTT
TRBJ2-3	few	TRBV6-1	TRBD1	CASRGTARADTQYF	TGTGCCAGCCGAGGGACAGCGCGGGCAGATACGCAGTATTTT
TRBJ1-5	-	TRBV19	-	CASHVGGQGQPQHF	TGTGCCAGTCACGTAGGGGGTCAAGGACAGCCCCAGCATTTT
TRBJ2-6	-	TRBV21-1	-	CASSNRTSKPSGANVLTF	TGTGCCAGCAGCAACCGGACATCCAAACCCTCTGGGGCCAACGTCCTGACTTTC
TRBJ2-1	-	TRBV7-9	TRBD2	CASSPGLAGVPQREQFF	TGTGCCAGCAGTCCGGGACTAGCGGGGGTTCCGCAAAGGGAGCAGTTCTTC